This T cell receptor (beta chain) was recorded in a study of cytomegalovirus exposure and HLA in healthy donors. Study background: Earlier, almost 120 million unique TCR beta sequences were recovered from about 170 million T cells by an analysis. Notes on the study in general: One later analysis reportedly identified an Asian-associated ancestry cluster that showed fewer N-insertions than the approximately 700-donor mean. As confirmed in vitro, three CMV-associated chains were specific for CMV antigens. The later analysis indicated that the majority of CMV-associated TCR beta chains appeared HLA-restricted.

V shed 6 bases, J shed 1 base, and the junction held 3 bases outside the gene matches. In germline, CDR1 is SGHDN, CDR2 FVKESK. The CDR3 consists of 14 residues. It was with 60 Vbeta and 13 Jbeta primers that the PCR ran. Sequencing used immunoSEQ multiplex PCR; TCRdb keeps in-frame clones, though not all of them. The data contain tens of thousands of clones, approximately 79% of them singletons. This clone was counted a few times. Its specificity is unknown. The sequenced material came from PBMCs. This clonotype originated in a man aged 25-40 years in good health and CMV-seronegative. The V and J genes are TRBV14 and TRBJ2-1; 7 nucleotides agree with TRBD2. CDR3 loop: CASSRGGSYNEQFF. CDR3 nucleotide sequence: TGTGCCAGCAGTCGCGGGGGTTCCTACAATGAGCAGTTCTTC.